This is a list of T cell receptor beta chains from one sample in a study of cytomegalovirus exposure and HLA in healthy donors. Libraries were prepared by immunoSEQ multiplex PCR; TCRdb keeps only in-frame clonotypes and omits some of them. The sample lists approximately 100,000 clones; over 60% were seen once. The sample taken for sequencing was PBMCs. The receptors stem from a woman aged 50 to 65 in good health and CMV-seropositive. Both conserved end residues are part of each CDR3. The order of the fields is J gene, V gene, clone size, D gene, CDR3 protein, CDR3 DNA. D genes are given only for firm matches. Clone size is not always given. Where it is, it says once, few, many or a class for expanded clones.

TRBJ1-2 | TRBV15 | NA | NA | CATSRATTEKGGYTF | TGTGCCACCAGCAGAGCCACGACAGAGAAAGGTGGCTACACCTTC
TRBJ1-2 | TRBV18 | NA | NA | CASSLLGAEANGYTF | TGTGCCAGCTCCCTCTTGGGGGCCGAAGCGAATGGCTACACCTTC
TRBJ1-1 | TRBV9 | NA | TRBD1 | CASSPRDSSVYTEAFF | TGTGCCAGCAGCCCCCGGGACAGCTCGGTCTACACTGAAGCTTTCTTT
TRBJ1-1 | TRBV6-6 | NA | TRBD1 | CASSRGQLNTEAFF | TGTGCCAGCAGCCGGGGACAGTTGAACACTGAAGCTTTCTTT
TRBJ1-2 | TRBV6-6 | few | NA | CASTPSGGRNYGYTF | TGTGCCAGCACCCCCAGCGGGGGCAGAAACTATGGCTACACCTTC
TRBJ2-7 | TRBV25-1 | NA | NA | CASSDTLTLGGTTYEQYF | TGTGCCAGCAGTGACACTTTAACCTTGGGGGGGACAACCTACGAGCAGTACTTC
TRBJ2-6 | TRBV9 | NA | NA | CASSVGSGSFLTF | TGTGCCAGCAGCGTAGGGTCCGGGAGCTTCCTGACTTTC
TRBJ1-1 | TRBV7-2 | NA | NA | CASSLVQDTEAFF | TGTGCCAGCAGCTTAGTTCAGGACACTGAAGCTTTCTTT
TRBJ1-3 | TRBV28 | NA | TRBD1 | CASSLAGDRGQENTIYF | TGTGCCAGCAGTTTAGCGGGGGACAGGGGGCAGGAAAACACCATATATTTT
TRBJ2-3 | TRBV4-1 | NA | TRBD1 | CASSQEGTGGPDTQYF | TGCGCCAGCAGCCAAGAAGGAACAGGGGGTCCAGATACGCAGTATTTT
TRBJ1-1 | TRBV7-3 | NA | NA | CASSLLGGNTEAFF | TGTGCCAGCAGCTTATTAGGCGGGAACACTGAAGCTTTCTTT
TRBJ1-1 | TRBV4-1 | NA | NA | CASSQTVIMNTEAFF | TGCGCCAGCAGCCAGACAGTTATCATGAACACTGAAGCTTTCTTT
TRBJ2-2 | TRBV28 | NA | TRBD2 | CASRRLAAGELFF | TGTGCCAGCAGGAGACTAGCGGCCGGGGAGCTGTTTTTT
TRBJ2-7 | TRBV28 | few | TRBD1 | CASSTGQGVYEQYF | TGTGCCAGCAGTACAGGACAGGGGGTATACGAGCAGTACTTC
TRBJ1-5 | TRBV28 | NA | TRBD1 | CASRSTGTGKNNQPQHF | TGTGCCAGCAGGTCTACGGGGACAGGGAAAAACAATCAGCCCCAGCATTTT
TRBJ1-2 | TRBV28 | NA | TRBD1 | CALGNRGLHYGYTF | TGTGCCCTCGGTAACAGGGGGCTACACTATGGCTACACCTTC
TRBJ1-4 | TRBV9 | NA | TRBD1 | CASSVPRGRREKLFF | TGTGCCAGCAGCGTACCCAGGGGGCGCCGAGAAAAACTGTTTTTT
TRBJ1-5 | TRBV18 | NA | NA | CASSPQGFGNQPQHF | TGTGCCAGCTCACCACAGGGGTTCGGCAATCAGCCCCAGCATTTT
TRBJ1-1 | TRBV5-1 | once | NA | CASSSPPTVAGTEAFF | TGCGCCAGCAGCTCTCCCCCGACAGTAGCAGGCACTGAAGCTTTCTTT
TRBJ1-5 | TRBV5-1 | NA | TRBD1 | CASSQGAGGNQPQHF | TGCGCCAGCAGTCAGGGGGCAGGAGGCAATCAGCCCCAGCATTTT
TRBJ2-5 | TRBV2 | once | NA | CASRGGSRTQYF | TGTGCCAGCAGAGGGGGATCCAGGACCCAGTACTTC
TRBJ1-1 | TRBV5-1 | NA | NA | CASSLTRLNTEAFF | TGCGCCAGCAGCTTAACAAGATTGAACACTGAAGCTTTCTTT
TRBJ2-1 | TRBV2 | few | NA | CASSDVGTLEQFF | TGTGCCAGCAGTGATGTGGGGACTTTAGAGCAGTTCTTC
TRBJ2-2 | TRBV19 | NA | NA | CASRTFHSSTGELFF | TGTGCCAGTAGGACCTTTCACAGCTCCACCGGGGAGCTGTTTTTT
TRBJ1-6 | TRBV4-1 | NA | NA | CASSQDSQSPLHF | TGCGCCAGCAGCCAAGATAGCCAGTCACCCCTCCACTTT
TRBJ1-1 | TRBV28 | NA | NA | CASILPRGTEAFF | TGTGCCAGCATTCTCCCCCGAGGCACTGAAGCTTTCTTT
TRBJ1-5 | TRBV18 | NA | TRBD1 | CASSLLPGQGADQPQHF | TGTGCCAGCTCACTGTTACCGGGACAGGGGGCGGACCAGCCCCAGCATTTT
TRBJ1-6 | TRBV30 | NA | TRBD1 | CASSGTVNSPLHF | TGTGCCTCTAGCGGGACAGTCAATTCACCCCTCCACTTT
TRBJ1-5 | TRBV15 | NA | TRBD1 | CATSIRQGPFQPQHF | TGTGCCACCAGCATCAGACAGGGGCCCTTCCAGCCCCAGCATTTT
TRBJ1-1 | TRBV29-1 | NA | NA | CSVAHGGMNTEAFF | TGCAGCGTGGCCCATGGAGGCATGAACACTGAAGCTTTCTTT
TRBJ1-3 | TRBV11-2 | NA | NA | CASSLSGAASGNTIYF | TGTGCCAGCAGCTTATCTGGGGCAGCCTCTGGAAACACCATATATTTT